Below, one TCR beta chain is given with its context. What it recognizes is unknown. V was shortened by 0 bases and J by 6 bases, with 4 bases between the two germline ends. There are 12 residues in the CDR3. Germline V lookup: CDR1 SGHNT, CDR2 YENEEA. This record belongs to a study of T cells in localized non-small cell lung cancer. Study-level points and caveats: Peak T cell clonality was found in uninvolved adjacent lung, exceeding tumor. Higher blood T cell density tracked longer overall survival.

Clones were read by immunoSEQ multiplex PCR, and TCRdb kept only the in-frame ones, dropping some. Of approximately 23,000 clones listed, 70% to 90% were seen once; the top ten hold more than 10%. This clonotype originated in a male donor aged 60 or older with stage I lung adenocarcinoma. Material: peripheral blood, obtained before any cancer treatment. V usage is TRBV11-3 and J usage is TRBJ2-3; D not resolved. The CDR3 loop is CASSLDADTQYF. CDR3 DNA sequence: TGTGCCAGCAGCTTAGACGCTGATACGCAGTATTTT.